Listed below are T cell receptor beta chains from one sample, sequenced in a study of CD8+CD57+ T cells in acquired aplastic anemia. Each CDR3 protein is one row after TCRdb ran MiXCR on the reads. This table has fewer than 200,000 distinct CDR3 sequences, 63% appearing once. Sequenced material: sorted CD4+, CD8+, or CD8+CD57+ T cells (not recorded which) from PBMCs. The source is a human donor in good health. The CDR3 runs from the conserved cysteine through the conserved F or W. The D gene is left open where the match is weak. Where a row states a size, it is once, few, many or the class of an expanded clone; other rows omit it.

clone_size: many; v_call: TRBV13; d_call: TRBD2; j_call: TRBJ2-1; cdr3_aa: CASSRELAGDHNEQFF; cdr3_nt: TGTGCCAGCAGCCGCGAACTAGCGGGAGATCACAATGAGCAGTTCTTC
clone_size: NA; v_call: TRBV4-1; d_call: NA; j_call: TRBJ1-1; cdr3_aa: CASSQGRLNTEAFF; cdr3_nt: TGCGCCAGCAGCCAGGGACGGCTGAACACTGAAGCTTTCTTT
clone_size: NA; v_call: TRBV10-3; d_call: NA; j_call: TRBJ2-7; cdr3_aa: CAISRGTVTGYEQYF; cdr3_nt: TGTGCCATCAGTCGCGGGACAGTAACAGGCTACGAGCAGTACTTC
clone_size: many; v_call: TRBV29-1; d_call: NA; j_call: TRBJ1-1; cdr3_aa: CSVPGHEASEAFF; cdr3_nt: TGCAGCGTGCCGGGACATGAGGCGTCCGAAGCTTTCTTT
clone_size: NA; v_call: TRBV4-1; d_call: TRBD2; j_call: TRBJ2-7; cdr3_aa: CASSRGLAGSYEQYF; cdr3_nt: TGCGCCAGCAGCCGGGGACTAGCGGGTTCCTACGAGCAGTACTTC
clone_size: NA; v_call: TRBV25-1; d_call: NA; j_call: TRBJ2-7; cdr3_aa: CASSESRGFDEQYF; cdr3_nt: TGTGCCAGCAGTGAATCGAGGGGATTTGACGAGCAGTACTTC
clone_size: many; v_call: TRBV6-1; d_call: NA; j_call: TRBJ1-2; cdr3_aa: CASSEALGYGYTF; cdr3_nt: TGTGCCAGCAGTGAAGCGCTGGGCTATGGCTACACCTTC
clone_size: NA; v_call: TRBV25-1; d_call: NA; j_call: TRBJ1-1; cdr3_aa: CASSLHNQGSEAFF; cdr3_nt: TGTGCCAGCAGCCTTCACAACCAGGGGTCTGAAGCTTTCTTT
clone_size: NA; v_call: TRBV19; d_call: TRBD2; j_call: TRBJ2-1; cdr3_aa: CASSSDRLAVRNEQFF; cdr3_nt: TGTGCCAGTAGTTCGGATCGGCTAGCGGTCAGGAATGAGCAGTTCTTC
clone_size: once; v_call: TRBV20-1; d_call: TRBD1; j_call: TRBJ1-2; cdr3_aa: CSAKTGGRDYGYTF; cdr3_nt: TGCAGTGCTAAGACAGGGGGCAGAGACTATGGCTACACCTTC
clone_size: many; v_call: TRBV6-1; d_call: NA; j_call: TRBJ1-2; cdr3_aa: CASSDLGAVAGYTF; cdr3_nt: TGTGCCAGCAGTGACCTGGGGGCGGTGGCTGGCTACACCTTC
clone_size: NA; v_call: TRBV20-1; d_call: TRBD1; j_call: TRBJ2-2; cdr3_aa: CRARWDRGTNTGELFF; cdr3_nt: TGCAGAGCTAGGTGGGACAGGGGCACGAACACCGGGGAGCTGTTTTTT
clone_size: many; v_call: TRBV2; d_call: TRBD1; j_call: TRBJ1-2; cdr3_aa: CASSEGDSNYGYTF; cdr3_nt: TGTGCCAGCAGTGAAGGGGACAGTAACTATGGCTACACCTTC
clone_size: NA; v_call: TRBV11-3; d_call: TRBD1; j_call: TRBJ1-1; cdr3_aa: CAVSGQGGTEAFF; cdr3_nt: TGTGCCGTCTCGGGACAGGGTGGCACTGAAGCTTTCTTT
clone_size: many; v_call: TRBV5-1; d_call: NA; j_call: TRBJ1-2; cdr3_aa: CASSLEGSSYGYTF; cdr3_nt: TGCGCCAGCAGCTTGGAGGGGAGTAGCTATGGCTACACCTTC
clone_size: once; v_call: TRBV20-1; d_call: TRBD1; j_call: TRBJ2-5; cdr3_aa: CSANGQGYETQYF; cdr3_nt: TGCAGTGCTAACGGACAGGGCTACGAGACCCAGTACTTC
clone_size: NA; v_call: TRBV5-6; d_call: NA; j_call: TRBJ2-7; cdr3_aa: CASSLPGGASYEQYF; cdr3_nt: TGTGCCAGCAGCTTGCCCGGGGGCGCGTCCTACGAGCAGTACTTC
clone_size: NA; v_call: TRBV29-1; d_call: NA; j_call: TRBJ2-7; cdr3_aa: CSAHQGGSGEQYF; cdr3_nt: TGCAGCGCTCACCAGGGGGGGTCTGGGGAGCAGTACTTC
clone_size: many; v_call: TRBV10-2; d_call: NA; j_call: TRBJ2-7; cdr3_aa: CASSEYPYEQYF; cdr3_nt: TGCGCCAGCAGTGAGTACCCCTACGAGCAGTACTTC
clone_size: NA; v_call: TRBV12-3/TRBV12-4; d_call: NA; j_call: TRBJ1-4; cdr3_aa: CASSVGAQATNEKLFF; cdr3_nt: TGTGCCAGCAGCGTGGGGGCGCAGGCAACTAATGAAAAACTGTTTTTT
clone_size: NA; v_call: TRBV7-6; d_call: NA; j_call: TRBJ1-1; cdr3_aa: CASSVISGAAAEAFF; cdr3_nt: TGTGCCAGCAGCGTTATTTCAGGGGCGGCGGCTGAAGCTTTCTTT
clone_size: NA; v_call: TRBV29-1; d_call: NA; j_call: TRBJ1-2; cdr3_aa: CSVYTGTNYGYTF; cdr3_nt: TGCAGCGTCTATACAGGGACTAACTATGGCTACACCTTC
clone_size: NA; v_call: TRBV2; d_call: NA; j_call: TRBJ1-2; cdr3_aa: CASSEGGRGNYGYTF; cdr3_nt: TGTGCCAGCAGTGAAGGGGGCAGGGGAAACTATGGCTACACCTTC
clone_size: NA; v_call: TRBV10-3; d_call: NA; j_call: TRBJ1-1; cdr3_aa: CASSGGPMNTEAFF; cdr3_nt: TGTGCCAGCAGTGGGGGACCCATGAACACTGAAGCTTTCTTT
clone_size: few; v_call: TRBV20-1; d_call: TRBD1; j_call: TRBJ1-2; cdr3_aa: CSAHNRGGYTF; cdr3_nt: TGCAGTGCCCACAACAGGGGCGGCTACACCTTC
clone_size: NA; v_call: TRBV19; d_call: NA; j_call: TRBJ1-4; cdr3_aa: CATARNANEKLFF; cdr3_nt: TGTGCCACCGCCAGGAACGCGAACGAGAAACTGTTTTTT
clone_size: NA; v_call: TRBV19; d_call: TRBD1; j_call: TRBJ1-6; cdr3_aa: CARRQGPEGGNSPLHF; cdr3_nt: TGTGCCAGAAGACAGGGGCCAGAGGGCGGTAATTCACCCCTCCACTTT
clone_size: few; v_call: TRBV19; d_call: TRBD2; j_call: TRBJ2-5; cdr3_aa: CASRLAGETQYF; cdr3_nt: TGTGCCAGTAGACTAGCGGGTGAGACCCAGTACTTC
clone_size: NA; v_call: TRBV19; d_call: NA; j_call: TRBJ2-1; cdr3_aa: CASSIAYETGARGIGIYNEQFF; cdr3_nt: TGTGCCAGTAGTATCGCTTACGAGACGGGGGCCCGAGGTATCGGCATCTACAATGAGCAGTTCTTC
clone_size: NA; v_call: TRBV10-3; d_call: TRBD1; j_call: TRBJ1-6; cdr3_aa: CAISGGTGGSPLHF; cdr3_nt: TGTGCCATCAGTGGGGGGACAGGGGGTTCACCCCTCCACTTT
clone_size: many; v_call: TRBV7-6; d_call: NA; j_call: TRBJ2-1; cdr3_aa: CASSHQTLGSARHEQFF; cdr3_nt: TGTGCCAGCAGTCACCAGACCCTTGGTAGCGCCAGGCACGAGCAGTTCTTC
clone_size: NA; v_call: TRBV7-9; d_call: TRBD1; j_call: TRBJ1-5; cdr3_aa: CASSLGTGAYEHF; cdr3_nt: TGTGCCAGCAGCTTAGGGACAGGGGCCTACGAGCATTTT
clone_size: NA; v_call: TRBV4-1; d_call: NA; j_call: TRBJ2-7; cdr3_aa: CASSQEPGRPYEQYF; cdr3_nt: TGCGCCAGCAGCCAAGAGCCGGGGCGTCCCTACGAGCAGTACTTC
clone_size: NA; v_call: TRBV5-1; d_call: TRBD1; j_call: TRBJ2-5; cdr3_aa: CACHRGMGETQYF; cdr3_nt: TGCGCCTGCCACAGGGGTATGGGGGAGACCCAGTACTTC
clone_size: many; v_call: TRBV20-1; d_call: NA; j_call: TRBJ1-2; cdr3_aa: CSARQPGRPDLSGGYTF; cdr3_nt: TGCAGTGCTAGACAACCCGGTAGACCAGACCTCTCGGGAGGCTACACCTTC
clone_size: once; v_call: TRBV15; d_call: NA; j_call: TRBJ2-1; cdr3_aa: CATSPDRLEGSEQFF; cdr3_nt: TGTGCCACCAGCCCCGACAGGTTGGAGGGGAGTGAGCAGTTCTTC
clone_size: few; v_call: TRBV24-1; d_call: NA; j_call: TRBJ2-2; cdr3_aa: CATSAGETGELFF; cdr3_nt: TGTGCCACCAGTGCAGGGGAGACCGGGGAGCTGTTTTTT
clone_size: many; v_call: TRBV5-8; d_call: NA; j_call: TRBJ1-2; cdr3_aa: CASSPGVVYGYTF; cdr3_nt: TGTGCCAGCAGCCCTGGGGTCGTCTATGGCTACACCTTC
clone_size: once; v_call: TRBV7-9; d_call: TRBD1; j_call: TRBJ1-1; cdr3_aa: CASSSGTGGRVEAFF; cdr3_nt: TGTGCCAGCAGCTCCGGGACAGGGGGAAGGGTTGAAGCTTTCTTT
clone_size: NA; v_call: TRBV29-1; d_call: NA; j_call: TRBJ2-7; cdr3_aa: CSVGGYVGGGEQYF; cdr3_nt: TGCAGCGTTGGGGGCTATGTCGGAGGGGGCGAGCAGTACTTC
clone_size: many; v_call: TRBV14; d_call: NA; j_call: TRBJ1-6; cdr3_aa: CASSQGSSYNSPLHF; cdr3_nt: TGTGCCAGCAGCCAAGGGAGCTCCTATAATTCACCCCTCCACTTT
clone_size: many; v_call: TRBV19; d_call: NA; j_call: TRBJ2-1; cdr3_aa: CATQFGDDSSYNEQFF; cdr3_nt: TGTGCCACCCAATTCGGGGACGACAGCTCCTACAATGAGCAGTTCTTC
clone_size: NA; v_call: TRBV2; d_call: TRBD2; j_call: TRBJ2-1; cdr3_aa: CASSLLSGRTYNEQFF; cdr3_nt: TGTGCCAGCAGCCTACTTAGCGGGAGAACCTACAATGAGCAGTTCTTC
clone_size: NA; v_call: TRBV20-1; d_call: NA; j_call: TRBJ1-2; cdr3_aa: CSARDQRRGGYTF; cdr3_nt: TGCAGTGCTAGAGATCAAAGACGGGGTGGCTACACCTTC
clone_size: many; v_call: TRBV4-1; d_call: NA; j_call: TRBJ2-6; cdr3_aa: CASSQAGGANVLTF; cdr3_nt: TGCGCCAGCAGCCAAGCGGGTGGGGCCAACGTCCTGACTTTC
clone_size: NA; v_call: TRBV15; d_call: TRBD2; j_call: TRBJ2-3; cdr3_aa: CATSRGGLAGSTDTQYF; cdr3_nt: TGTGCCACCAGCAGGGGGGGACTAGCGGGCAGCACAGATACGCAGTATTTT
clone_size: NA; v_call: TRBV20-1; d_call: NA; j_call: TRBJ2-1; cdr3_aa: CSARDVEAEYNEQFF; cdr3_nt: TGCAGTGCTAGAGATGTTGAAGCGGAGTACAATGAGCAGTTCTTC
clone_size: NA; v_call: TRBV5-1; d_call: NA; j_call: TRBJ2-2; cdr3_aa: CASSLVVANTGELFF; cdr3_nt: TGCGCCAGCAGCTTGGTTGTAGCGAACACCGGGGAGCTGTTTTTT
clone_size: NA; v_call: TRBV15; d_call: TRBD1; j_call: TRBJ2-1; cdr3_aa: CATSRDGDRSYNEQFF; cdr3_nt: TGTGCCACCAGCAGAGACGGGGACAGATCCTACAATGAGCAGTTCTTC
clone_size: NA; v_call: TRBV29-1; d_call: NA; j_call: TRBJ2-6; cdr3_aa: CSVLPSGANVLTF; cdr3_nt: TGCAGCGTCCTGCCCTCTGGGGCCAACGTCCTGACTTTC
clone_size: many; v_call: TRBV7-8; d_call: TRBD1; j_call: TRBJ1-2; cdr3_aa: CASSLDRGSGYGYTF; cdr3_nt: TGTGCCAGCAGCTTGGACAGGGGTTCAGGCTATGGCTACACCTTC
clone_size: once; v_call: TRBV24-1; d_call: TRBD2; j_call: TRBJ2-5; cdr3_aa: CATSGHVTSVSSETHYF; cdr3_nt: TGTGCCACCAGTGGACACGTGACTAGCGTGAGTAGCGAGACCCATTACTTC
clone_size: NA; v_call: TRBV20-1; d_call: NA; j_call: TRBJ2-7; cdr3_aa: CSAALDEQYF; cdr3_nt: TGCAGTGCCGCCTTAGACGAGCAGTACTTC
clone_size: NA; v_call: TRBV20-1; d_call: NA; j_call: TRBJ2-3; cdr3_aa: CSARARFTDTQYF; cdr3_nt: TGCAGTGCTAGAGCCAGGTTCACAGATACGCAGTATTTT
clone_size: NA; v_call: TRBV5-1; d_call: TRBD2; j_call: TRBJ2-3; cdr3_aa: CASILLAGAVDTQYF; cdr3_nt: TGCGCCAGCATCCTGTTAGCGGGAGCAGTAGATACGCAGTATTTT
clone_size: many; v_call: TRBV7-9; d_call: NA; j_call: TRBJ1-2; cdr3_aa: CASSLTGGAQVYYGYTF; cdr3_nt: TGTGCCAGCAGCTTAACCGGGGGGGCCCAGGTCTACTATGGCTACACCTTC
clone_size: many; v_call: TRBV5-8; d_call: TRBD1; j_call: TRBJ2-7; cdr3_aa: CASSSRQGGLYEQYF; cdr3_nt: TGTGCCAGCAGTTCCAGACAGGGGGGACTCTACGAGCAGTACTTC
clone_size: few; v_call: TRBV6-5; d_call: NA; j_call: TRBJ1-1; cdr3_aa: CASSYSPAGENTEAFF; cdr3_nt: TGTGCCAGCAGTTACTCGCCGGCAGGGGAAAACACTGAAGCTTTCTTT
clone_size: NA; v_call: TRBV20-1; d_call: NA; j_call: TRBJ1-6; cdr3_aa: CSAPAQRGSPLHF; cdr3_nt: TGCAGTGCTCCGGCACAGCGGGGTTCACCCCTCCACTTT